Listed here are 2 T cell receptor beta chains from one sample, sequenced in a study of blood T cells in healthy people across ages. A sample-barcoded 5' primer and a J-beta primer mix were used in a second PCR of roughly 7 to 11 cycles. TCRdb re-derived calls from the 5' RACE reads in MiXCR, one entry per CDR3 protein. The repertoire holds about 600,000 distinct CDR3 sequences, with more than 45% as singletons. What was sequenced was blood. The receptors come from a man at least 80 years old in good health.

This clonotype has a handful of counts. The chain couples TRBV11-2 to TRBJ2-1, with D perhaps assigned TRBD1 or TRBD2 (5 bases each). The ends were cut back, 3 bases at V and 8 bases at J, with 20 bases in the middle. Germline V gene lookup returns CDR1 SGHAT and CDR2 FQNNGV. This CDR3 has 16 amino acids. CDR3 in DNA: TGTGCCAGCAGCTTCCCCGTTGGGGGAGTAATGGATGAGCAGTTCTTC. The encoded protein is CASSFPVGGVMDEQFF.

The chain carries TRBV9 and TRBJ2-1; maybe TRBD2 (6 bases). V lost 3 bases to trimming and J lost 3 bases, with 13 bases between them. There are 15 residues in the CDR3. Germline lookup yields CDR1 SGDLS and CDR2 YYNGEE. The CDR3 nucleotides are TGTGCCAGCAGCGAGCAGGAGGGCCTCTACAATGAGCAGTTCTTC. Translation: CASSEQEGLYNEQFF.